The source of this T cell receptor beta chain is a study of human T cells and chemical hapten exposure. The overall study: Scalp application of diphenylcyclopropenone was performed weekly in patients across the entire approximately 24-week study.

The V and J ends lost 2 bases and 8 bases respectively, with 9 bases between them. Per germline, CDR1 LGHDT and CDR2 YNNKEL (reference sequence). CDR3 length equals 12 residues. This clonotype was picked up many times. Each cDNA molecule in the library carried unique molecular identifiers. TCRdb fed the RACE reads into MiXCR, producing one record per CDR3 protein. This sample has about 380,000 distinct CDR3 sequences, with approximately 5% found just once. As for time point: patch test 1, 2 weeks after DPC sensitization. Noted treatment: therapeutic diphenylcyclopropenone sensitization with weekly scalp DPC. Non-pregnant alopecia patients aged 18 to 70, suitable for DPC therapy.

This specimen consisted of whole blood, obtained in connection with sensitization to the hapten diphenylcyclopropenone (DPC). This clonotype was sampled from a woman aged 50 to 60 with alopecia areata. Some clones in this sample may be carry-over from other donors' samples. V gene TRBV3-1 combines with J gene TRBJ1-2; D not certain. In DNA form, the CDR3 reads TGTGCCAGCAGCCAATCGGGAGGAGGCTACACCTTC. Translation gives CASSQSGGGYTF.